The rows below give T cell receptor beta chains drawn from one sample of a study of identical twins. TCRdb processed the 5' RACE reads anew with MiXCR; each CDR3 protein has one entry. The sample includes 500,000 to 650,000 distinct CDR3 sequences, under 8.5% of them seen just once. This sample was also put to use in a study of yellow fever vaccine responses in identical twins.

Material: PBMCs. Receptors originate from a woman under 30 in good health. Each CDR3 is given without its conserved first and last residue. The order of the fields is J gene, V gene, D gene, CDR3 protein. D genes are given only for firm matches.

>TRBJ1-5|TRBV12-3/TRBV12-4|NA
ASSRSQNKPQH
>TRBJ2-5|TRBV20-1|NA
SASNGRALEETQY
>TRBJ1-6|TRBV3-1|NA
ASSQRGSPLH
>TRBJ2-1|TRBV10-3|NA
AISESTGSYNEQF
>TRBJ2-1|TRBV24-1|TRBD1
ATSGRWGSGQTNEQF
>TRBJ1-3|TRBV29-1|TRBD1
SVGGDRMSSGNTIY
>TRBJ2-1|TRBV28|NA
ASAGGQLVSQF
>TRBJ1-1|TRBV2|NA
ASKPDTNTEAF
>TRBJ2-1|TRBV12-3/TRBV12-4|NA
ASSPPGQGSYNEQF
>TRBJ2-2|TRBV27|NA
ASSLTTGTGELF
>TRBJ2-5|TRBV5-1|NA
ASSLEGVRQETQY
>TRBJ1-3|TRBV7-9|NA
ASSFSDSNTIY
>TRBJ2-7|TRBV10-3|NA
ATHTGSYEQY
>TRBJ2-3|TRBV20-1|TRBD2
SGSGGNTDTQY
>TRBJ2-1|TRBV10-3|TRBD2
AGRSGTSAEQF
>TRBJ2-3|TRBV11-3|TRBD2
ASSFHPLAGEGDTQY
>TRBJ2-1|TRBV4-1|NA
ASSPAFDDYNEQF
>TRBJ2-3|TRBV5-8|TRBD1
ASSLAGTGWNTQY
>TRBJ2-5|TRBV11-2|NA
ASSSSGERGQETQY
>TRBJ2-7|TRBV5-1|NA
ASSLSGTEQY
>TRBJ2-1|TRBV5-1|NA
ASKGDSYNEQF
>TRBJ2-4|TRBV4-1|NA
ASSQESRGKNIQY
>TRBJ2-3|TRBV5-6|NA
ASSLAAPVPQY
>TRBJ1-4|TRBV20-1|NA
SARKGGEKLF
>TRBJ2-1|TRBV7-2|TRBD2
ASSLAGYRNNEQF
>TRBJ1-6|TRBV6-1|NA
ASSPYGRNLDNSPLH
>TRBJ1-6|TRBV6-1|NA
ASCKSGYNSPLH
>TRBJ1-5|TRBV4-2|NA
ASSGVRGRQPQH
>TRBJ2-1|TRBV10-3|NA
AISESLIREQF
>TRBJ1-5|TRBV28|TRBD1
ASSSLQGANNQPQH
>TRBJ2-6|TRBV27|TRBD1
ASSLLRQGGGGTGSGANVLT
>TRBJ1-1|TRBV20-1|NA
SEVRWTEAF
>TRBJ2-2|TRBV4-1|NA
ASSQEGLGGTGELF
>TRBJ1-5|TRBV20-1|NA
SARVPGNGQPQH
>TRBJ1-4|TRBV20-1|NA
GAGGFGEKLF
>TRBJ2-2|TRBV7-3|NA
ASSSAGRMNTGELF
>TRBJ2-2|TRBV20-1|TRBD2
SARDPTSGGVLNTGELF
>TRBJ2-5|TRBV18|TRBD2
ASSPPGTSGASGETQY
>TRBJ1-4|TRBV5-1|NA
ASSLSLSRVDEKLF
>TRBJ2-1|TRBV7-7|TRBD2
ASSPRGLAEPYNEQF
>TRBJ2-3|TRBV12-3/TRBV12-4|TRBD2
ASSFSGVPGDTQY
>TRBJ2-3|TRBV20-1|TRBD2
SARGKLAETITDTQY
>TRBJ2-1|TRBV14|NA
ASSQVGYTYNEQF
>TRBJ2-1|TRBV4-1|TRBD2
ASSQIERGAHGSYNEQF
>TRBJ2-6|TRBV10-3|NA
AISEGANGANVLT
>TRBJ1-1|TRBV7-2|NA
ASSLVGSTEAF
>TRBJ1-2|TRBV2|NA
ASSAGEGYT
>TRBJ2-1|TRBV18|NA
ASSPVRGKRGVARNEQF
>TRBJ2-6|TRBV28|NA
ASSLYSSSGANVLT
>TRBJ1-1|TRBV12-3/TRBV12-4|NA
ASSLVPVNTEAF
>TRBJ2-1|TRBV12-3/TRBV12-4|NA
ASSFWVLGVRNEQF
>TRBJ1-5|TRBV11-2|NA
ASSLDLAGNQPQH